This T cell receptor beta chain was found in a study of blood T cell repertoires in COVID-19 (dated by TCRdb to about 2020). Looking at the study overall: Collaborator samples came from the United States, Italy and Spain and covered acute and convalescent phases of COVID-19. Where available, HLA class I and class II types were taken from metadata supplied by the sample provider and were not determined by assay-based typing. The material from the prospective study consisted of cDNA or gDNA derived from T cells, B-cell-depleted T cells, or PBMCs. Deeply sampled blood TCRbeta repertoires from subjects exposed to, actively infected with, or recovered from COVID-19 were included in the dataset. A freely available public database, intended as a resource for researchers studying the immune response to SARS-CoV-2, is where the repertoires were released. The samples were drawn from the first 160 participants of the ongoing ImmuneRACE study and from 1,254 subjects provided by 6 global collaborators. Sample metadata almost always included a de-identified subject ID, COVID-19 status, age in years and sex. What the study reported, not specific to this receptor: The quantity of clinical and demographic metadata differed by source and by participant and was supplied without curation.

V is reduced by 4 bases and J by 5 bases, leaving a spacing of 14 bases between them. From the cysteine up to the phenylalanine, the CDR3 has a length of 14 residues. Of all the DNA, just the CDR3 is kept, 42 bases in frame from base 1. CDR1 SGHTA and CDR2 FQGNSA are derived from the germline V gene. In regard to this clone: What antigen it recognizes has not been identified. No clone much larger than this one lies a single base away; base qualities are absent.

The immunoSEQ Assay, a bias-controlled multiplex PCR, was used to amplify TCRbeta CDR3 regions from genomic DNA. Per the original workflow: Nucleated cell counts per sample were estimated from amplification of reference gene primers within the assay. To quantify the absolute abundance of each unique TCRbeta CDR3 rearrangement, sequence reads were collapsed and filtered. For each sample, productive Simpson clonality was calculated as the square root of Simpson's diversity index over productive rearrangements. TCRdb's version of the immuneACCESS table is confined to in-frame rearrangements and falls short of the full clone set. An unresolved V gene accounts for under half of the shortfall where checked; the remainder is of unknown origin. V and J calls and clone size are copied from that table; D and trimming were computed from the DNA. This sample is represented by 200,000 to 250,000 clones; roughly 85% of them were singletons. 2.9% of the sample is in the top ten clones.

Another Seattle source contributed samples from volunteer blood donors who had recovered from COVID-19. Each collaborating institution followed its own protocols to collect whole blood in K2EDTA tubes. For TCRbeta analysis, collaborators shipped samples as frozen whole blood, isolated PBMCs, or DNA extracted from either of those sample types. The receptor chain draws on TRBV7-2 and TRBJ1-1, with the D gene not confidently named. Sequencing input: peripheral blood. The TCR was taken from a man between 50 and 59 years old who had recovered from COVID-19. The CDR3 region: CASSWAKRRTEAFF. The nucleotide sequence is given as TGTGCCAGCAGCTGGGCGAAACGGAGGACTGAAGCTTTCTTT. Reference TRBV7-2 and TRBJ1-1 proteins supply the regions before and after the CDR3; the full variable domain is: GAGVSQSPSNKVTEKGKDVELRCDPISGHTALYWYRQSLGQGLEFLIYFQGNSAPDKSGLPSDRFSAERTGGSVSTLTIQRTQQEDSAVYLCASSWAKRRTEAFFGQGTRLTVV.